A selection of T cell receptor beta chains follows, all from one sample in a study of T cell responses to AZD1222 COVID-19 vaccine. Profiled with immunoSEQ multiplex PCR; TCRdb holds only in-frame clones, not every one. The repertoire holds under 95,000 clones, with roughly nine tenths as singletons. Sequenced here: peripheral blood, sampled 28 days after the second AZD1222 dose. The source of these receptors is an adult who received the AZD1222 COVID-19 vaccine. Each CDR3 is given with its conserved first and last residue. D genes are given only for firm matches. The size entry is marked missing in some rows and otherwise reads once, few, many or a size class.

d_call j_call v_call clone_size cdr3_nt cdr3_aa
NA TRBJ2-1 TRBV12-3/TRBV12-4 once TGTGCCAGCAGTAGACGGCATGGTGGGTCGTTCTTC CASSRRHGGSFF
NA TRBJ2-7 TRBV27 NA TGTGCCAGCAGGTTATACAGGGAGGGGGGCGAGCAGTACTTC CASRLYREGGEQYF
NA TRBJ1-5 TRBV28 NA TGTGCCAGCATCCGTGATAGCAATCAGCCCCAGCATTTT CASIRDSNQPQHF
TRBD1 TRBJ1-2 TRBV9 few TGTGCCAGCAGCCCCGGTGCCGAAGGGGACAGAGATAACTATGGCTACACCTTC CASSPGAEGDRDNYGYTF
NA TRBJ1-3 TRBV6-5 NA TGTGCCAGCAGACACATCCGGGGACCTGGAAACACCATATATTTT CASRHIRGPGNTIYF
NA TRBJ1-2 TRBV7-9 NA TGTGCCAGCAGCATAGGAGCCTATGGCTACACCTTC CASSIGAYGYTF
NA TRBJ1-2 TRBV7-3 NA TGTGCCAGCAGCCCCGAGGCCGGAGCTAACTATGGCTACACCTTC CASSPEAGANYGYTF
NA TRBJ2-7 TRBV7-6 NA TGTGCCAGCAGCCCCCGGTACGAGCAGTACTTC CASSPRYEQYF
TRBD1 TRBJ1-3 TRBV5-8 NA TGTGCCAGCAGCTTGGGCCCATTCGACAGGGGGCCTGGAAACACCATATATTTT CASSLGPFDRGPGNTIYF
TRBD1 TRBJ2-7 TRBV7-9 NA TGTGCCAGCAGCCCCCGCGGTGAGGGGGCCAACTACGAGCAGTACTTC CASSPRGEGANYEQYF
NA TRBJ1-1 TRBV18 once TGTGCCAGCAACCCCGGAGGGGAATTAGAAGCTTTCTTT CASNPGGELEAFF
TRBD2 TRBJ2-1 TRBV2 NA TGTGCCAGCACCGCGGGGGTATACAATGAGCAGTTCTTC CASTAGVYNEQFF
TRBD1 TRBJ1-4 TRBV28 NA TGTGCCACCGGAACTTCACAGGGGAGAGGAAATGAAAAACTGTTTTTT CATGTSQGRGNEKLFF
NA TRBJ2-2 TRBV28 NA TGTGCCAGCAGTTTCCACACCCAGGGATTGAACACCGGGGAGCTGTTTTTT CASSFHTQGLNTGELFF
TRBD1 TRBJ1-1 TRBV19 NA TGTGCCAGTTGGATGGGGACAGGGGGCCTCGGAACTGAAGCTTTCTTT CASWMGTGGLGTEAFF
NA TRBJ1-6 TRBV6-6 NA TGTGCCAGCAGTTCTCCTGAGGATTCACCCCTCCACTTT CASSSPEDSPLHF
NA TRBJ2-4 TRBV15 NA TGTGCCACCAGCAGAGACGACAGAGAAATTCAGTACTTC CATSRDDREIQYF